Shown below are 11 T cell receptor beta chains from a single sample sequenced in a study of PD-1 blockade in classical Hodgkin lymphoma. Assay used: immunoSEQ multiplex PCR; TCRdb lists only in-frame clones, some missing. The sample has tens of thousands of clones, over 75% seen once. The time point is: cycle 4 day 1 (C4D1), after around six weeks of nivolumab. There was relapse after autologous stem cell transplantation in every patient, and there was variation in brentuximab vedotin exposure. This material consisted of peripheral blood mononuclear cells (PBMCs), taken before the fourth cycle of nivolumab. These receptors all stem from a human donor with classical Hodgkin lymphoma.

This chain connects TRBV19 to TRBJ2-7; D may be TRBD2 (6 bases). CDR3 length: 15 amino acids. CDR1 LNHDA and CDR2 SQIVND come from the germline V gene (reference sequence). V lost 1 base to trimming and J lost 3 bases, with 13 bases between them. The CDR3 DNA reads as TGTGCCAGTAGTATAGCAGGGACTCTAGACTACGAGCAGTACTTC. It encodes CASSIAGTLDYEQYF. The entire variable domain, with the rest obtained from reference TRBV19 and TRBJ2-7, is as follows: DGGITQSPKYLFRKEGQNVTLSCEQNLNHDAMYWYRQDPGQGLRLIYYSQIVNDFQKGDIAEGYSVSREKKESFPLTVTSAQKNPTAFYLCASSIAGTLDYEQYFGPGTRLTVT.

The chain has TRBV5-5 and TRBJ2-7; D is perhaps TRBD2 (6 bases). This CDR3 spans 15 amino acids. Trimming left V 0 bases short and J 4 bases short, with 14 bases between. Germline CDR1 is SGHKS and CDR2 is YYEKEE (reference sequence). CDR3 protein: CASSLAAGRQYEQYF. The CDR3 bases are TGTGCCAGCAGCTTGGCAGCGGGCCGCCAGTACGAGCAGTACTTC.

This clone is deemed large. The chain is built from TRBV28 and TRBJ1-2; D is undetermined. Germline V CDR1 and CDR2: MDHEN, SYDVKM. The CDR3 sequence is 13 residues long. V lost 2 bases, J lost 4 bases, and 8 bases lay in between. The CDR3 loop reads CASSLTPSYGYTF. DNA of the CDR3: TGTGCCAGCAGTTTAACACCATCCTATGGCTACACCTTC.

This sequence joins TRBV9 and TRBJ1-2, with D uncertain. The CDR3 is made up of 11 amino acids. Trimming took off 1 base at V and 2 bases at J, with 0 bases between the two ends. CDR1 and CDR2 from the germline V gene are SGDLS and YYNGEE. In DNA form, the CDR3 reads TGTGCCAGCAGCGTAAACTATGGCTACACCTTC. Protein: CASSVNYGYTF.

DNA of the CDR3: TGTGCCAGCAGCCAAGACCAGGGGGGGGGCCTAGAGCAGTTCTTC. This gives the protein CASSQDQGGGLEQFF. The V call is TRBV5-8, the J call TRBJ2-1; D might be TRBD1 or TRBD2, each matching 7 bases. Germline V gene data show CDR1 as SGHTS and CDR2 as YDEGEE. The CDR3 contains 15 residues. V was shortened by 4 bases and J by 10 bases, with 21 bases between the two germline ends.

The CDR3 spells CASSLRGARDTQYF. In DNA form, the CDR3 reads TGTGCCAGCAGTCTCCGGGGGGCGCGAGATACGCAGTATTTT. V usage is TRBV11-3 and J usage is TRBJ2-3; D is possibly TRBD2 (7 bases). This CDR3 comprises 14 residues. With 6 bases removed from V and 5 bases from J, the gap between germline ends came to 15 bases. Germline V gene lookup returns CDR1 SGHNT and CDR2 YENEEA. The full variable domain, its missing parts supplied by reference TRBV11-3 and TRBJ2-3, is EAGVVQSPRYKIIEKKQPVAFWCNPISGHNTLYWYLQNLGQGPELLIRYENEEAVDDSQLPKDRFSAERLKGVDSTLKIQPAELGDSAVYLCASSLRGARDTQYFGPGTRLTVL.

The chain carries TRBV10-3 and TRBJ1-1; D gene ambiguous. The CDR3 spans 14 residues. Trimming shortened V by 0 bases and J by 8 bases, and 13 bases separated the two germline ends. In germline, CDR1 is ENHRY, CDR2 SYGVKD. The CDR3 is CAISESEGAREAFF. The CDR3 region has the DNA TGTGCCATCAGTGAGTCGGAGGGAGCGAGGGAAGCTTTCTTT.

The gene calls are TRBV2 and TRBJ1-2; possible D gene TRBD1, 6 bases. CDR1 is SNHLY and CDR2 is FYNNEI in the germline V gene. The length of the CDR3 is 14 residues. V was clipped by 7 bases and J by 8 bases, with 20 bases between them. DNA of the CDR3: TGTGCCAGCATTTTTGCAGGGGCCATTAAAGGCTACACCTTC. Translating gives CASIFAGAIKGYTF.

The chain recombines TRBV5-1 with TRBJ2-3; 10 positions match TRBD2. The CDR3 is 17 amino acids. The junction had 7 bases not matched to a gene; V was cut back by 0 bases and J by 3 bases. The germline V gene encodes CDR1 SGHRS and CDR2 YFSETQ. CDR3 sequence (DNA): TGCGCCAGCAGCTTGGCTCTCACTAGCGGGGCTACAGATACGCAGTATTTT. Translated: CASSLALTSGATDTQYF. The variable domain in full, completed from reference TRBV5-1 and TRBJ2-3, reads KAGVTQTPRYLIKTRGQQVTLSCSPISGHRSVSWYQQTPGQGLQFLFEYFSETQRNKGNFPGRFSGRQFSNSRSEMNVSTLELGDSALYLCASSLALTSGATDTQYFGPGTRLTVL.

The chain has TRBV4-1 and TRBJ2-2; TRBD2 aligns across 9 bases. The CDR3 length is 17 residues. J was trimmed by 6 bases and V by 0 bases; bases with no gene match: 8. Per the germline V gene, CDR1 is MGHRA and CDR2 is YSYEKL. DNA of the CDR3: TGCGCCAGCAGCCAAGATAAGCTAGCGGGGAGTGCCGGGGAGCTGTTTTTT. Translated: CASSQDKLAGSAGELFF.

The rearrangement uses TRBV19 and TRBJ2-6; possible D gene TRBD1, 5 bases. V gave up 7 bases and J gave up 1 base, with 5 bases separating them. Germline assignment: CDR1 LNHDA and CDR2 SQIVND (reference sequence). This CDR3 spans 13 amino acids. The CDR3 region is CASTGSGANVLTF. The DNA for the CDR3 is TGTGCCAGTACAGGGTCTGGGGCCAACGTCCTGACTTTC. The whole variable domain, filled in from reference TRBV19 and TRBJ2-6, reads DGGITQSPKYLFRKEGQNVTLSCEQNLNHDAMYWYRQDPGQGLRLIYYSQIVNDFQKGDIAEGYSVSREKKESFPLTVTSAQKNPTAFYLCASTGSGANVLTFGAGSRLTVL.